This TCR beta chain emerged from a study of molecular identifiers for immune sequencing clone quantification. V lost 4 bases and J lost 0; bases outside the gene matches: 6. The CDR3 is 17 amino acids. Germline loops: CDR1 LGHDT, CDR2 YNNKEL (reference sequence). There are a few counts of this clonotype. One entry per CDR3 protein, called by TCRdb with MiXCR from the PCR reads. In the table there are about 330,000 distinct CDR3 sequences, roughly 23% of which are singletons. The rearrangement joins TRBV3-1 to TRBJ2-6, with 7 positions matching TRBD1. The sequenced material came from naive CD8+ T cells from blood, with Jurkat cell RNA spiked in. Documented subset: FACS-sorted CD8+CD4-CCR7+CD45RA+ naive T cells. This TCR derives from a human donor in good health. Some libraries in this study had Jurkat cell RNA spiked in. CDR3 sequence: CASSRTGAASGANVLTF. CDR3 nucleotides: TGTGCCAGCAGCCGTACAGGGGCTGCCTCTGGGGCCAACGTCCTGACTTTC.